Listed here are 26 T cell receptor beta chains from one sample, sequenced in a study of breast tumors, draining lymph nodes, adjacent tissues. TCRdb recomputed calls from the multiplex PCR reads with MiXCR, one row per CDR3 protein. The sample shows some 120,000 distinct CDR3 sequences, about 20% of them seen only once. Breast cancer patients provided tissue from their axillary draining lymph nodes. Specimen: axillary lymph node tissue. The receptors come from a female donor with breast cancer. Some clones in this sample may be carry-over from other donors' samples.

This sequence joins TRBV28 and TRBJ2-5; the match to TRBD2 covers 7 bases. The V gene's germline CDR1 is MDHEN and CDR2 SYDVKM. V was pared by 4 bases and J by 1 base, with 9 bases of the junction left unmatched. The CDR3 is made up of 16 amino acids. The CDR3 here is CASSSDPGGSQETQYF. The CDR3 region has the DNA TGTGCCAGCAGTTCCGACCCCGGGGGGTCCCAAGAGACCCAGTACTTC.

Ten or more counts support this clonotype. The chain joins TRBV5-4 to TRBJ2-5; tentatively, D is TRBD1 or TRBD2 (5 bases each). CDR3 size: 14 residues. Trimming stripped 0 bases from V and 5 bases from J, with 11 bases between. The germline V gene has CDR1 SGHNT and CDR2 YYREEE (reference sequence). The CDR3 is CASSLDRTWETQYF. DNA for the CDR3: TGTGCCAGCAGCTTGGACAGGACTTGGGAGACCCAGTACTTC. The variable domain in full, completed from reference TRBV5-4 and TRBJ2-5, reads ETGVTQSPTHLIKTRGQQVTLRCSSQSGHNTVSWYQQALGQGPQFIFQYYREEENGRGNFPPRFSGLQFPNYSSELNVNALELDDSALYLCASSLDRTWETQYFGPGTRLLVL.

This clonotype has a count of ten or more. The J gene is TRBJ2-7, the V gene TRBV29-1, with 7 bases matching TRBD2. Losses at the gene ends were 1 base for V and 3 bases for J; bases not matched to a gene: 0. The germline V gene has CDR1 SQVTM and CDR2 ANQGSEA. The CDR3 contains 12 residues. CDR3 sequence reads: CSVEVAGYEQYF. DNA for the CDR3: TGCAGCGTTGAAGTAGCGGGCTACGAGCAGTACTTC.

This clonotype was picked up one time. A much bigger clone sits one base away, suggesting this may be a read error. V and J are TRBV7-3 and TRBJ2-1, with D possibly TRBD1 on 5 matching bases. The CDR3 spans 14 residues. The germline gives CDR1 SGHTA, CDR2 FQGTGA. The DNA of the CDR3 is TGTGCCAGCAGCGGGGCAAGCTCATACAATGTGCAGTTCTTC. Amino acid sequence: CASSGASSYNVQFF.

This clonotype appeared a few times. V is TRBV18 and J is TRBJ1-5; no clear D gene. The CDR3 consists of 14 residues. Germline V gives CDR1 KGHSH, CDR2 LQKENI. Between the trimmed V and J ends, which lost 2 bases and 2 bases, there was a span of 7 bases. In DNA form, the CDR3 reads TGTGCCAGCTCACCAGGGATTCGCAATCAGCCCCAGCATTTT. Protein product: CASSPGIRNQPQHF.

This clonotype came up many times. The rearrangement joins TRBV20-1 to TRBJ1-4; D is possibly TRBD1 (5 bases). CDR1 and CDR2 from the germline V gene are DFQATT and SNEGSKA (reference sequence). This CDR3 has 14 residues. Trimming stripped 5 bases from V and 0 bases from J, with 10 bases between. CDR3 sequence: CSASGTSTNEKLFF. The CDR3 bases are TGCAGTGCTTCAGGGACTTCAACTAATGAAAAACTGTTTTTT.

The genes are TRBV9 and TRBJ2-4; D may be TRBD1 or TRBD2 (6 bases each). Per the germline V gene, CDR1 is SGDLS and CDR2 is YYNGEE. V lost 4 bases and J lost 4, with 15 bases in between. The CDR3 length is 15 residues. The CDR3 loop reads CASSQAGGSKNIQYF. The CDR3 DNA reads TGTGCCAGCAGCCAAGCCGGGGGCTCAAAAAACATTCAGTACTTC.

This clonotype was seen at least ten times. This chain joins TRBV12-5 and TRBJ2-2, with D unresolved. The CDR3 extends over 14 amino acids. Germline V gene sequence: CDR1 LGHNT, CDR2 FRNRAP. Trimming cost V 4 bases and J 0 bases, with 6 bases left between them. As DNA, the CDR3 is TGTGCTAGTGGTTCGGCTGCGAACACCGGGGAGCTGTTTTTT. Translation: CASGSAANTGELFF.

At least ten counts were recorded for this clonotype. This chain uses TRBV20-1 with TRBJ2-3, with 12 positions matching TRBD2. CDR1 is DFQATT, CDR2 SNEGSKA, per germline (reference sequence). CDR3 length: 14 residues. The ends lost 4 bases at V and 6 bases at J; junction bases unmatched: 5. CDR3 coding DNA: TGCAGTGCTAACCGACTAGCGGGAGTGGATACGCAGTATTTT. Translation gives CSANRLAGVDTQYF.

This clonotype occurred many times. The J gene is TRBJ2-2, the V gene TRBV5-1, with D uncertain. The CDR3 covers 14 residues. V was pared by 3 bases and J by 1 base, with 7 bases between. Per the germline V gene, CDR1 is SGHRS and CDR2 is YFSETQ. CDR3 sequence reads: CASSSPVNTGELFF. CDR3 nucleotides: TGCGCCAGCAGCTCTCCTGTGAACACCGGGGAGCTGTTTTTT.

This clonotype was counted many times. This sequence joins TRBV7-2 and TRBJ2-1, with D uncertain. Trimming took 0 bases from V and 10 from J, leaving 4 bases between them. Germline V lookup: CDR1 SGHTA, CDR2 FQGNSA. This CDR3 comprises 11 residues. The DNA of the CDR3 is TGTGCCAGCAGCTTAGCCCCGGAGCAGTTCTTC. Protein: CASSLAPEQFF.

V usage is TRBV6-2 or TRBV6-3 and J usage is TRBJ2-3; D gene uncertain. The CDR3 is 12 residues long. Germline values: CDR1 MNHEY, CDR2 SVGEGT. The V gene lost 7 bases and the J gene lost 6 bases, with 11 bases spanning the gap. This CDR3 is CASTSTEDTQYF. As DNA, the CDR3 is TGTGCCAGCACCTCCACAGAGGATACGCAGTATTTT.

As concerns this clonotype: This may arise from a read error, as a much more abundant clone is one base away. The chain combines TRBV6-1 with TRBJ2-1; no clear D. In germline, CDR1 is MNHNS, CDR2 SASEGT. V lost 7 bases to trimming and J lost 6 bases, with 19 bases between them. The CDR3 sequence is 15 residues long. CDR3 sequence: CASNVRKGLVNEQFF. The CDR3 nucleotides read TGTGCCAGCAATGTAAGGAAGGGTCTAGTCAATGAGCAGTTCTTC.

This clonotype was seen ten or more times. The rearrangement joins TRBV6-5 to TRBJ1-2, with 7 bases aligning to TRBD1. Per the germline V gene, CDR1 is MNHEY and CDR2 is SVGAGI. The CDR3 totals 15 residues. Trimming took 6 bases from V and 4 from J; bases not matched to a gene: 11. CDR3 sequence reads: CASRDRAGLGYGYTF. CDR3 nucleotides: TGTGCCAGCAGAGACAGGGCGGGGTTAGGCTATGGCTACACCTTC.

This clonotype was found many times. This chain's CDR3 is CSAPVEGNEKLFF. CDR3 in DNA: TGCAGTGCTCCCGTTGAGGGTAATGAAAAACTGTTTTTT. The chain joins TRBV20-1 to TRBJ1-4, with D hard to call. The CDR3 loop spans 13 amino acids. V was pared by 5 bases and J by 4 bases, with 11 bases between. Germline V CDR1 and CDR2: DFQATT, SNEGSKA (reference sequence).

The chain is built from TRBV7-3 and TRBJ2-5; D remains unclear. The V end lost 2 bases, the J end lost 4 bases, and 8 bases lay between the germline ends. CDR1 and CDR2 (germline): SGHTA, FQGTGA. The CDR3 consists of 13 residues. The DNA of the CDR3 is TGTGCCAGCAGCTTAGAGTTCGGAGAGACCCAGTACTTC. Protein product: CASSLEFGETQYF.

This clonotype was detected ten times or more. The chain couples TRBV12-3 or TRBV12-4 to TRBJ1-2; D not resolved. The CDR3 is made up of 16 amino acids. The germline V and J ends were trimmed by 7 bases and 0 bases, with 18 bases remaining between them. DNA for the CDR3: TGTGCCAGCACCCCCTTGGACGGAGTTCCTAACTATGGCTACACCTTC. Amino acid sequence: CASTPLDGVPNYGYTF.

This clonotype occurred a few times. The rearrangement uses TRBV19 and TRBJ2-2, with D perhaps TRBD2 (5 bases). V shed 3 bases and J shed 6 bases, with 14 bases lying between them. The CDR3 length is 15 residues. CDR1 and CDR2 from the germline V gene are LNHDA and SQIVND (reference sequence). The CDR3 DNA is TGTGCCAGTAGTATTAGCTCGGGGTGGTCCGGGGAGCTGTTTTTT. This encodes CASSISSGWSGELFF.

This clonotype has just a few counts. The chain employs TRBV19 and TRBJ1-2; a possible D gene is TRBD1 (6 bases). V dropped 3 bases and J dropped 5 bases, with 13 bases sitting between them. CDR1 is LNHDA, CDR2 SQIVND, per germline (reference sequence). There are 14 residues in the CDR3. The CDR3 protein is CASSIRETGYGYTF. DNA for the CDR3: TGTGCCAGTAGTATTCGAGAGACAGGATATGGCTACACCTTC.

The CDR3 here is CSARESGTNEKLFF. The CDR3 bases are TGCAGTGCTAGAGAATCAGGAACTAATGAAAAACTGTTTTTT. The V and J genes are TRBV20-1 and TRBJ1-4; no firm D call. Germline V gene data show CDR1 as DFQATT and CDR2 as SNEGSKA (reference sequence). Trimming left V 0 bases short and J 1 base short, with 6 bases between. There are 14 residues in the CDR3.

Regarding this clonotype: Here the CDR3 omits its conserved ending phenylalanine or tryptophan, so a read error is the likely source. The rearrangement uses TRBV28 and TRBJ2-3; tentatively, D is TRBD2 (5 bases). V was shortened by 6 bases and J by 2 bases, with 12 bases between the two germline ends. The CDR3 has 14 residues. In germline, CDR1 is MDHEN, CDR2 SYDVKM. The CDR3 DNA reads as TGTGCCAGCAGGATGAGGACTTACACAGATACGCAGTATCTT. It specifies CASRMRTYTDTQYL.

This clonotype was seen more than once but under ten times. CDR3: CASKRHSGANVLTF. For the CDR3, the DNA is TGTGCCAGCAAACGACACTCTGGGGCCAACGTCCTGACTTTC. The rearrangement links TRBV6-5 to TRBJ2-6; no clear D. There are 14 residues in the CDR3. Germline-derived CDR1 and CDR2 are MNHEY and SVGAGI. Trimming pared 7 bases from V and 0 bases from J, leaving 7 bases between.

This clonotype showed up many times. The chain uses TRBV6-6 and TRBJ1-3; D possibly corresponds to TRBD1 (5 bases). Trimming stripped 8 bases from V and 4 bases from J, with 18 bases between. CDR3 size: 15 residues. Germline values: CDR1 MNHNY, CDR2 SVGAGI (reference sequence). The CDR3 region has the DNA TGTGCCAGCCCATCGGGGGTCTTAGAAGGAAACACCATATATTTT. This sequence encodes CASPSGVLEGNTIYF.

For this clonotype: This may come from a read error, since a much larger clone is one base off. The CDR3 end shows no conserved phenylalanine or tryptophan, and so a read error is likely. V gene TRBV20-1 combines with J gene TRBJ2-1, with D perhaps matching TRBD2 (5 bases). The germline V and J ends were trimmed by 0 bases and 8 bases, with 17 bases remaining between them. Germline V gene lookup returns CDR1 DFQATT and CDR2 SNEGSKA (reference sequence). CDR3 length: 15 residues. The CDR3 loop is CSARDLVDSTDEQFL. For the CDR3, the DNA is TGCAGTGCTAGAGATCTAGTGGACTCGACGGATGAGCAGTTCCTC.

This clonotype was counted at least ten times. The CDR3 loop is CASSPRAGAYNEQFF. The DNA for the CDR3 is TGTGCCAGCAGCCCTAGGGCGGGAGCCTACAATGAGCAGTTCTTC. The chain has TRBV7-9 and TRBJ2-1; 7 nucleotides line up with TRBD2. V dropped 5 bases and J dropped 2; count of bases not matched to a gene: 6. CDR1 is SEHNR and CDR2 is FQNEAQ in the germline V gene (reference sequence). This CDR3 contains 15 residues. The full variable domain, its missing parts supplied by reference TRBV7-9 and TRBJ2-1, is DTGVSQNPRHKITKRGQNVTFRCDPISEHNRLYWYRQTLGQGPEFLTYFQNEAQLEKSRLLSDRFSAERPKGSFSTLEIQRTEQGDSAMYLCASSPRAGAYNEQFFGPGTRLTVL.

This clonotype has at least ten counts. The chain carries TRBV20-1 and TRBJ2-3; D unresolved. V was pared by 3 bases and J by 3 bases, with 16 bases between. The CDR3 totals 15 residues. Germline V lookup: CDR1 DFQATT, CDR2 SNEGSKA (reference sequence). For the CDR3, the DNA is TGCAGTGCTAGGGACGGCCCAACGGGTACAGATACGCAGTATTTT. It codes for CSARDGPTGTDTQYF.